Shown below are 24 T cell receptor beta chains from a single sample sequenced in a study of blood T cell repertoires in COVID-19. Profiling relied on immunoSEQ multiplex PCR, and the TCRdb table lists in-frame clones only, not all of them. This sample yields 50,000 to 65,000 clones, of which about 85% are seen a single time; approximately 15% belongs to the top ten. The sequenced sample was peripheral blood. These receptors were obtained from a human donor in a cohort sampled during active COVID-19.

CDR3 in DNA: TGTGCCAGCAGTCGTGGCCGGGACAGATCCCTTCGGAACACCGGGGAGCTGTTTTTT. It is translated as CASSRGRDRSLRNTGELFF. The chain combines TRBV6-6 with TRBJ2-2, with 7 bases fitting TRBD1. The V gene's germline CDR1 is MNHNY and CDR2 SVGAGI (reference sequence). V trimming: 5 bases; J trimming: 1 base; junction bases outside the gene matches: 16. CDR3 length equals 19 residues.

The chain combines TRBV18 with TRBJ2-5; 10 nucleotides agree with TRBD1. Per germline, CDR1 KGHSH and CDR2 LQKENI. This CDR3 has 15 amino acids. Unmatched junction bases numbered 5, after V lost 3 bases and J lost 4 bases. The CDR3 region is CASSPPGQGRETQYF. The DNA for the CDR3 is TGTGCCAGCTCACCCCCGGGACAGGGGAGAGAGACCCAGTACTTC.

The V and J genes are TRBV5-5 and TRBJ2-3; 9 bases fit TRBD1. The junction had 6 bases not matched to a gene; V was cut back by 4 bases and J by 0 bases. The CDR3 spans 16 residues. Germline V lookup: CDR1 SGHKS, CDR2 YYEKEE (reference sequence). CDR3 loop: CASSQYGTGSTDTQYF. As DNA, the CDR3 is TGTGCCAGCAGCCAATACGGGACAGGGAGCACAGATACGCAGTATTTT.

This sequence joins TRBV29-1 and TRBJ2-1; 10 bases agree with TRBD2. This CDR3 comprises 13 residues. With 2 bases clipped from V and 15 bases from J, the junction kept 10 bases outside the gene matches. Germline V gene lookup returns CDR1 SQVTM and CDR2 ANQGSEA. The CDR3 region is CSVETDPSGGGFF. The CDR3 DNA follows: TGCAGCGTTGAAACGGACCCTAGCGGGGGAGGGTTCTTC.

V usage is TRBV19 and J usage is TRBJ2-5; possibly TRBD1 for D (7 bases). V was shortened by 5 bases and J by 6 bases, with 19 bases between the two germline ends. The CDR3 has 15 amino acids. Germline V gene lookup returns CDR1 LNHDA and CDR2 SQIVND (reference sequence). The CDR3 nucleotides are TGTGCCAGTAGTCCAGGGGGGTATCTTGAAAAGACCCAGTACTTC. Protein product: CASSPGGYLEKTQYF.

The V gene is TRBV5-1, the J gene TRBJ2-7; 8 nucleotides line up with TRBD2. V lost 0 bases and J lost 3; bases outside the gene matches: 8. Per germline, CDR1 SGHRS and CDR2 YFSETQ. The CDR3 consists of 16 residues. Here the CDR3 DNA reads TGCGCCAGCAGCTTGGCTACCGGGAGGGCAATCTACGAGCAGTACTTC. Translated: CASSLATGRAIYEQYF.

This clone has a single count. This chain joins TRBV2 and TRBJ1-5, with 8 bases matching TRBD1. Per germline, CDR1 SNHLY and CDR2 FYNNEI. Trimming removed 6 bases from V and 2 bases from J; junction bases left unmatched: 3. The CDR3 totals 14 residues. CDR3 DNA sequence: TGTGCCAGCAGCCTGGACAGGGGCAATCAGCCCCAGCATTTT. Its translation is CASSLDRGNQPQHF.

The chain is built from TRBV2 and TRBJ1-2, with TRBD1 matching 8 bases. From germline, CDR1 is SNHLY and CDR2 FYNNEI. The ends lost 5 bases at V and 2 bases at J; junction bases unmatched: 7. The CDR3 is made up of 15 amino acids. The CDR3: CASSPGGQANYGYTF. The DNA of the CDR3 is TGTGCCAGCAGTCCTGGGGGACAGGCAAACTATGGCTACACCTTC.

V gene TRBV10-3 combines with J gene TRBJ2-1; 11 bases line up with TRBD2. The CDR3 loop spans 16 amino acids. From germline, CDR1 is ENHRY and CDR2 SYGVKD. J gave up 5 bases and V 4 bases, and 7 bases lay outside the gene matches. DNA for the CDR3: TGTGCCATCAGTGTTTCCTTAGCGGGAGGGAACAATGAGCAGTTCTTC. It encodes CAISVSLAGGNNEQFF.

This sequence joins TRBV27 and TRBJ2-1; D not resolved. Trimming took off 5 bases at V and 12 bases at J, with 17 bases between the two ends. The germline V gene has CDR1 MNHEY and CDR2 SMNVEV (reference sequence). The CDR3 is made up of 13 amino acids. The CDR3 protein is CASSPPQSPRQFF. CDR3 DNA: TGTGCCAGCAGTCCCCCACAGTCCCCAAGGCAGTTCTTC.

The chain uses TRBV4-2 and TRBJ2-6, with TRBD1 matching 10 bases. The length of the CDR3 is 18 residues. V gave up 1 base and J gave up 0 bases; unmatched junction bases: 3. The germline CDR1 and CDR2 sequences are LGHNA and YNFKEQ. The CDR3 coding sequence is TGTGCCAGCAGCCAAGCGGGACAGGGGATCTCTGGGGCCAACGTCCTGACTTTC. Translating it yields CASSQAGQGISGANVLTF.

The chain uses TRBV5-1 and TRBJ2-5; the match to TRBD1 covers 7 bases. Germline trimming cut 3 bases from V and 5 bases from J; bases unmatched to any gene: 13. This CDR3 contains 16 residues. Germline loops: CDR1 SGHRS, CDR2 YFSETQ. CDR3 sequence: CASSSTGTGRGETQYF. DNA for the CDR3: TGCGCCAGCAGCTCAACCGGGACCGGCAGGGGGGAGACCCAGTACTTC. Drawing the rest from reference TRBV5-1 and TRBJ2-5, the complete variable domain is KAGVTQTPRYLIKTRGQQVTLSCSPISGHRSVSWYQQTPGQGLQFLFEYFSETQRNKGNFPGRFSGRQFSNSRSEMNVSTLELGDSALYLCASSSTGTGRGETQYFGPGTRLLVL.

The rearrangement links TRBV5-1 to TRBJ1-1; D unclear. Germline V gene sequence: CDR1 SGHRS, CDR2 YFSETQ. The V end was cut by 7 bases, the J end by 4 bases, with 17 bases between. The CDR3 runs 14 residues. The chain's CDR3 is CASREGSLGTEAFF. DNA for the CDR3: TGCGCCAGCCGGGAAGGCTCCTTGGGCACTGAAGCTTTCTTT.

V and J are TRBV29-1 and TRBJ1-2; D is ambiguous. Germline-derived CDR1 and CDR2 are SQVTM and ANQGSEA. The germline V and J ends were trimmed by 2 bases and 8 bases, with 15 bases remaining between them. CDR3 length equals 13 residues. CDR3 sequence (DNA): TGCAGCGTTGAAAGTGGCCTTGGGCGAGGCTACACCTTC. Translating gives CSVESGLGRGYTF. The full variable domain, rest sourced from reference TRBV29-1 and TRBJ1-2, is SAVISQKPSRDICQRGTSLTIQCQVDSQVTMMFWYRQQPGQSLTLIATANQGSEATYESGFVIDKFPISRPNLTFSTLTVSNMSPEDSSIYLCSVESGLGRGYTFGSGTRLTVV.

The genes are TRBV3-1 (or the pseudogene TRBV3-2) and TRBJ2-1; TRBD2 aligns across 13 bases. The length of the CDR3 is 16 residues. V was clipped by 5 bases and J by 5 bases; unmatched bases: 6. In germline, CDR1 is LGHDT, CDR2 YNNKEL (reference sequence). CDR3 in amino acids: CASSNRLAGGNNEQFF. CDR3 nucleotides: TGTGCCAGCAGCAATAGACTAGCGGGAGGCAACAATGAGCAGTTCTTC.

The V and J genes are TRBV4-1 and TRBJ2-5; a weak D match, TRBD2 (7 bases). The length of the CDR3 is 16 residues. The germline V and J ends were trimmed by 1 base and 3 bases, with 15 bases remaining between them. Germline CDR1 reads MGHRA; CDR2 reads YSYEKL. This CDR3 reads CASSQAARGGEETQYF. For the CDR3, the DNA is TGCGCCAGCAGCCAAGCGGCGAGGGGGGGCGAAGAGACCCAGTACTTC.

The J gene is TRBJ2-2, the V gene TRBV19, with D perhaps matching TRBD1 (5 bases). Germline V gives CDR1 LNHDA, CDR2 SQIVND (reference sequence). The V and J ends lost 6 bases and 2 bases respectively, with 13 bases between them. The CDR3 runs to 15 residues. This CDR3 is CASRGFRVNTGELFF. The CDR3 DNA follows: TGTGCCAGTAGGGGATTCAGGGTAAACACCGGGGAGCTGTTTTTT. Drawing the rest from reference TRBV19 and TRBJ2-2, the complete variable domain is DGGITQSPKYLFRKEGQNVTLSCEQNLNHDAMYWYRQDPGQGLRLIYYSQIVNDFQKGDIAEGYSVSREKKESFPLTVTSAQKNPTAFYLCASRGFRVNTGELFFGEGSRLTVL.

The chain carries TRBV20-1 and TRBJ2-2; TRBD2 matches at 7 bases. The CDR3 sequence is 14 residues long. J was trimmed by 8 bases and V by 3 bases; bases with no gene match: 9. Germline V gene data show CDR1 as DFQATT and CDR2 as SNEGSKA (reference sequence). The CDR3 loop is CSASSGGSRGELFF. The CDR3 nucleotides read TGCAGTGCTAGTTCGGGCGGGAGTAGAGGGGAGCTGTTTTTT.

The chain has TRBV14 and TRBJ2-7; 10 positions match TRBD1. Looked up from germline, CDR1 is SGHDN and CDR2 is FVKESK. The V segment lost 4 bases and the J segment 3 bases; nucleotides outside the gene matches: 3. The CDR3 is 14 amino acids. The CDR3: CASSRDRGFYEQYF. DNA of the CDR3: TGTGCCAGCAGCCGGGACAGGGGTTTCTACGAGCAGTACTTC.

The DNA for the CDR3 is TGTGCCACCGCTCTCGGGGGGGCTGGAAACATTCAGTACTTC. It specifies CATALGGAGNIQYF. This chain joins TRBV15 and TRBJ2-4, with 8 bases matching TRBD2. The trim removed 8 bases at V and 6 bases at J, leaving 9 bases unmatched. Per germline, CDR1 LNHNV and CDR2 YYDKDF (reference sequence). There are 14 residues in the CDR3.

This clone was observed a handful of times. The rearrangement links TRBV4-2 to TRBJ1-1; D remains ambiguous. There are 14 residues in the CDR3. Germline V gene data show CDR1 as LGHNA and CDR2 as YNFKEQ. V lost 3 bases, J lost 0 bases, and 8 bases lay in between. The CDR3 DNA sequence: TGTGCCAGCAGCCAGACAAGCATGAACACTGAAGCTTTCTTT. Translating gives CASSQTSMNTEAFF.

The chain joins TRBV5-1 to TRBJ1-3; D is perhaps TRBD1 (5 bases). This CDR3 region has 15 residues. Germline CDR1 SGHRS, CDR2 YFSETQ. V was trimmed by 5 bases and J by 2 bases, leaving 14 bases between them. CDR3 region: CASRGSGQPGNTIYF. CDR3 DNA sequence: TGCGCCAGCAGGGGCTCAGGGCAGCCTGGAAACACCATATATTTT.

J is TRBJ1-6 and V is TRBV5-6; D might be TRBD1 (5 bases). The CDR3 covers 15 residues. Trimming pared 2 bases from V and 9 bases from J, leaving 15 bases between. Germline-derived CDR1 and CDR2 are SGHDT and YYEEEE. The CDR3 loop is CASSLTRGSGSPLHF. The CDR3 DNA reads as TGTGCCAGCAGCTTAACGAGGGGTAGCGGTTCACCCCTCCACTTT. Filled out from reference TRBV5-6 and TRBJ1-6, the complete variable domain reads DAGVTQSPTHLIKTRGQQVTLRCSPKSGHDTVSWYQQALGQGPQFIFQYYEEEERQRGNFPDRFSGHQFPNYSSELNVNALLLGDSALYLCASSLTRGSGSPLHFGNGTRLTVT.

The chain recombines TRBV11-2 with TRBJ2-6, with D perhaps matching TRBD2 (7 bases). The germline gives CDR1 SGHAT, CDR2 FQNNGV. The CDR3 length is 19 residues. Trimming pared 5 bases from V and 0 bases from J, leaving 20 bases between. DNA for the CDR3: TGTGCCAGCAGCCTTGGGTGGGGGGGCGGGCCCTCTGGGGCCAACGTCCTGACTTTC. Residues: CASSLGWGGGPSGANVLTF.